A selection of T cell receptor beta chains follows, all from one sample in a study of CD8+ T cells in alopecia areata. Repertoires were generated with immunoSEQ multiplex PCR, while TCRdb's copy carries only in-frame clones and drops some. The sample consists of fewer than 250,000 clones, 50% to 65% of them appearing once. The sequencing here drew on CD4+ T cells sorted from blood, taken at week 0. Every receptor here comes from a human donor with alopecia areata. CDR3s include the opening cysteine and the closing phenylalanine or tryptophan. D genes are given only for firm matches. Size tells how often a clone was seen (once, few, many) or the class of an expanded clone, and some rows leave it out.

J	V	D	size	CDR3	DNA
TRBJ2-5	TRBV4-1	TRBD2	once	CASSHLLASQETQYF	TGCGCCAGCAGCCATTTACTAGCGTCCCAAGAGACCCAGTACTTC
TRBJ2-7	TRBV5-4	NA	NA	CASSSGGSSYEQYF	TGTGCCAGCAGCTCTGGGGGCTCCTCCTACGAGCAGTACTTC
TRBJ1-1	TRBV9	NA	NA	CASSVEVNTEAFF	TGTGCCAGCAGCGTAGAAGTGAACACTGAAGCTTTCTTT
TRBJ2-7	TRBV7-9	NA	once	CASSLLGRASSYEQYF	TGTGCCAGCAGCTTATTGGGCAGGGCCAGCTCCTACGAGCAGTACTTC
TRBJ2-2	TRBV29-1	NA	few	CSGATVPGPLFF	TGCAGCGGCGCGACGGTACCGGGCCCCCTGTTTTTT
TRBJ1-4	TRBV27	NA	few	CASSLGQLNEKLFF	TGTGCCAGCAGTTTAGGCCAGCTAAATGAAAAACTGTTTTTT
TRBJ1-3	TRBV5-4	NA	NA	CASSLWGRSGNTIYF	TGTGCCAGCAGCTTGTGGGGCAGGTCTGGAAACACCATATATTTT
TRBJ2-5	TRBV25-1	NA	NA	CASTTSGETQYF	TGTGCCAGCACTACATCAGGGGAGACCCAGTACTTC
TRBJ1-2	TRBV4-2	NA	NA	CASSQDTQGLDGYTF	TGTGCCAGCAGCCAAGATACCCAGGGCTTGGATGGCTACACCTTC
TRBJ1-2	TRBV5-6	NA	NA	CASREEGTGNYGYTF	TGTGCCAGCAGGGAGGAGGGAACTGGTAACTATGGCTACACCTTC
TRBJ2-1	TRBV4-1	TRBD2	NA	CASSQGRTSGSYNEQFF	TGCGCCAGCAGCCAAGGCCGGACTAGCGGCTCCTACAATGAGCAGTTCTTC
TRBJ2-5	TRBV4-2	TRBD1	NA	CASSQVWTGGIKTQYF	TGTGCCAGCAGCCAAGTCTGGACAGGGGGAATAAAGACCCAGTACTTC
TRBJ1-1	TRBV12-5	NA	few	CASGLVLSKGWNTEAFF	TGTGCTAGTGGTTTGGTGTTGAGTAAAGGCTGGAACACTGAAGCTTTCTTT
TRBJ2-1	TRBV30	NA	NA	CACLTGSYNEQFF	TGTGCCTGTCTGACAGGCTCCTACAATGAGCAGTTCTTC
TRBJ1-1	TRBV25-1	TRBD1	NA	CASSDWTGDAFF	TGTGCCAGCAGTGATTGGACAGGGGATGCTTTCTTT
TRBJ1-3	TRBV7-8	NA	few	CASSFVNTIYF	TGTGCCAGCAGCTTTGTAAACACCATATATTTT
TRBJ1-2	TRBV29-1	TRBD1	NA	CSVEETGGYYGYTF	TGCAGCGTTGAAGAGACAGGGGGCTACTATGGCTACACCTTC
TRBJ2-3	TRBV9	NA	NA	CASSVGVAHSDTQYF	TGTGCCAGCAGCGTAGGGGTAGCGCACTCAGATACGCAGTATTTT
TRBJ2-5	TRBV7-2	NA	once	CASTQFQGETQYF	TGTGCCAGCACGCAATTTCAGGGGGAGACCCAGTACTTC
TRBJ1-5	TRBV5-6	NA	NA	CASSKFYRDDQPQHF	TGTGCCAGCAGCAAATTTTACAGGGACGATCAGCCCCAGCATTTT
TRBJ2-7	TRBV28	TRBD2	NA	CASSLLRTSGRNEQYF	TGTGCCAGCAGTTTACTTCGGACTAGCGGGAGGAACGAGCAGTACTTC
TRBJ2-2	TRBV27	TRBD2	NA	CASTPGGLAGYTGELFF	TGTGCCAGCACCCCTGGGGGACTAGCGGGTTACACCGGGGAGCTGTTTTTT
TRBJ1-1	TRBV29-1	NA	few	CSVRGQPNTEAFF	TGCAGCGTTCGAGGACAGCCGAACACTGAAGCTTTCTTT
TRBJ1-2	TRBV2	NA	NA	CASRTQRGGYTF	TGTGCCAGCAGGACCCAGCGAGGTGGCTACACCTTC
TRBJ1-1	TRBV6-6	NA	many	CASSLQGLAEAFF	TGTGCCAGCAGCTTGCAGGGGTTGGCTGAAGCTTTCTTT
TRBJ2-6	TRBV7-2	NA	NA	CASSSAGSQLLILTF	TGTGCCAGCAGCTCCGCCGGTTCGCAGCTCCTGATTTTAACTTTC
TRBJ1-2	TRBV4-1	NA	NA	CATKQESGALPYGYTF	TGCGCCACCAAGCAAGAATCGGGGGCACTACCCTATGGCTACACCTTC
TRBJ2-7	TRBV7-9	TRBD1	many	CASSTGQTLHEQYF	TGTGCCAGCAGCACGGGACAGACTCTCCACGAGCAGTACTTC
TRBJ2-1	TRBV7-9	NA	NA	CASSPAKGGTNNEQFF	TGTGCCAGCAGCCCCGCGAAAGGGGGGACCAACAATGAGCAGTTCTTC
TRBJ2-5	TRBV7-9	TRBD2	NA	CASSPNSGRASETQYF	TGTGCCAGCAGCCCAAATAGCGGGAGGGCCTCGGAGACCCAGTACTTC
TRBJ1-1	TRBV18	TRBD1	NA	CASSSRGQGEAFF	TGTGCCAGCTCATCTAGGGGACAGGGCGAAGCTTTCTTT
TRBJ1-5	TRBV2	NA	NA	CASSRGQANQPQHF	TGTGCCAGCAGCAGGGGTCAGGCAAATCAGCCCCAGCATTTT
TRBJ2-1	TRBV30	TRBD2	NA	CACAPGGLDEQFF	TGTGCCTGCGCACCGGGGGGGCTGGATGAGCAGTTCTTC
TRBJ2-7	TRBV30	TRBD2	few	CAWTGGPSSYEQYF	TGTGCCTGGACGGGGGGACCCAGCTCCTACGAGCAGTACTTC
TRBJ2-7	TRBV25-1	TRBD1	NA	CASSEGQENYEQYF	TGTGCCAGCAGTGAAGGACAGGAGAACTACGAGCAGTACTTC
TRBJ2-2	TRBV6-1	NA	NA	CASRVDVTGELFF	TGTGCCAGCAGAGTGGATGTCACCGGGGAGCTGTTTTTT
TRBJ1-6	TRBV6-6	NA	NA	CASRMNNSPLHF	TGTGCCAGCAGAATGAATAATTCACCCCTCCACTTT
TRBJ2-2	TRBV18	TRBD1	NA	CASSIQGANTGELFF	TGTGCCAGCTCCATCCAGGGGGCGAACACCGGGGAGCTGTTTTTT
TRBJ2-7	TRBV29-1	TRBD2	NA	CSVLLAGDYEQYF	TGCAGCGTTCTTCTAGCGGGAGACTACGAGCAGTACTTC
TRBJ2-1	TRBV7-9	NA	few	CASSSSPITEQFF	TGTGCCAGCAGCTCCTCCCCCATTACTGAGCAGTTCTTC
TRBJ2-6	TRBV14	NA	few	CASSPTRDLISGANVLTF	TGTGCCAGCAGCCCTACTCGGGACTTGATATCTGGGGCCAACGTCCTGACTTTC
TRBJ1-5	TRBV30	NA	NA	CAWSFQGNQPQHF	TGTGCCTGGAGTTTCCAGGGCAATCAGCCCCAGCATTTT
TRBJ1-1	TRBV29-1	NA	NA	CSVRGNMNTEAFF	TGCAGCGTTAGAGGGAATATGAACACTGAAGCTTTCTTT
TRBJ2-5	TRBV10-3	TRBD1	few	CAISQGTGGKETQYF	TGTGCCATCAGTCAAGGGACAGGGGGCAAAGAGACCCAGTACTTC
TRBJ2-7	TRBV5-1	NA	NA	CASSLGQDYEQYF	TGCGCCAGCAGCCTGGGACAAGATTACGAGCAGTACTTC
TRBJ1-1	TRBV6-5	TRBD1	few	CASNVGDSTEAFF	TGTGCCAGCAACGTGGGGGACAGCACTGAAGCTTTCTTT
TRBJ1-1	TRBV7-8	NA	once	CASTQQGEGVEAFF	TGTGCCAGCACCCAACAAGGGGAAGGAGTTGAAGCTTTCTTT
TRBJ2-1	TRBV30	NA	NA	CAWSHTKGRGYNEQFF	TGTGCCTGGAGTCATACTAAGGGGAGGGGGTACAATGAGCAGTTCTTC
TRBJ1-1	TRBV9	NA	NA	CASSVDYGGQRTEAFF	TGTGCCAGCAGCGTAGATTATGGTGGACAGCGGACTGAAGCTTTCTTT